Sequencing of this T cell receptor beta chain was carried out in a study of OX40 agonist ivuxolimab in advanced cancers. Study in general: With a range of roughly 23 to 85, age averaged 60 years, and more than 75% were male. Study findings and constraints: Nonresponders included some who also had low normalized T-cell clonal expansion.

Concerning this clone: The antigen remains unidentified.

Here immunoSEQ multiplex PCR was the method, and the copy in TCRdb shows in-frame clones only, minus some. The table shows fewer than 40,000 clones, with about 74% occurring only once. Sequenced material: CD4+ or CD8+ T cells sorted from blood, taken in a trial of the OX40 agonist ivuxolimab. This receptor was identified in an adult with an advanced solid tumor such as melanoma, head and neck, liver or kidney cancer.

DNA of the CDR3: TGTGCCAGCAGTGAGGCAGACACTCCCTTTGAAAAACTGTTTTTT. It codes for CASSEADTPFEKLFF. This chain uses TRBV2 with TRBJ1-4; unclear D gene. With 3 bases removed from V and 7 bases from J, the gap between germline ends came to 15 bases. The CDR3 loop spans 15 amino acids. Germline V gives CDR1 SNHLY, CDR2 FYNNEI.